This TCR beta chain originates from a study of T cells after yellow fever vaccination (dated by TCRdb to between 2018 and 2020). For the study in its entirety: Libraries from fractions with low cell numbers were prepared with the SMART-Seq v4 Ultra Low Input RNA kit. To track T-cell clones before and after primary and booster YFV17D yellow fever vaccination, bulk TCR alpha and beta repertoires were sequenced longitudinally. Blood samples were taken at several timepoints before and after primary and secondary immunization, and bulk PBMC replicates and cell subsets were isolated. Two healthy male donors, one aged 18 to 30 and one aged 30 to 40 years, made up the cohort.

The investigation overall reported the following: The study included only two donors, which limits how far the findings can be generalized. A small fraction of clonotypes appeared in both the CD4 and CD8 compartments, likely as a result of convergent recombination. Because abundant contaminating clonotypes from the bulk population could be contained in FACS-sorted repertoires, computational filtering was required. Most clones expanded after primary vaccination were re-detected after the booster (approximately 95% of CD4 and around 86% of CD8), suggesting broad memory maintenance. The secondary T-cell response was found to be weaker but faster than the primary response, with a peak reached on day 5 rather than on day 15.

Including the terminal cysteine and phenylalanine, the CDR3 comprises 15 residues. Of the read, only the CDR3 DNA is kept; its 45 bases are in frame from base 1. The germline V and J ends show losses of 3 bases and 3 bases respectively, and no gene match explains 3 bases of the junction. CDR1 and CDR2 are drawn from the germline V gene: SGHDN, FVKESK. The treatment or condition label for this specimen denotes: live attenuated yellow fever vaccine strain. Two biological replicates of bulk PBMCs were collected at each blood-draw timepoint. PBMCs were isolated from peripheral blood using a standard Ficoll-Paque protocol. RNA was extracted with TriZol from bulk PBMCs, CD4 and CD8 fractions, and dextramer-positive and dextramer-negative fractions. In the case of this clonotype: What this receptor recognizes is not known. No base quality values were provided; no much bigger clone lies one nucleotide off.

TCR cDNA was synthesized by 5'RACE template switching, through which a universal primer site and unique molecular identifiers were introduced. Priming for cDNA synthesis came from both the TCR alpha and TCR beta constant segments. Libraries were amplified in two PCR steps, with sample barcodes and sequencing adapters added in the second step. Sequencing of libraries was done on Illumina HiSeq 2500 (2x100 bp) or NovaSeq (2x150 bp). Processing in the source paper ran as follows. MIGEC was used to demultiplex reads and collapse the reads into UMI consensus sequences, and MiXCR was used for V(D)J alignment. Clonotypes responding to the vaccine were identified with edgeR on replicate PBMC samples, with the criteria of FDR below 0.01 and a log2 fold change above 5 up to day 15. CD4 or CD8 identity was assigned to each bulk clonotype according to whether the clonotype was present at higher abundance in the sequenced CD4 repertoire or the sequenced CD8 repertoire. TCRdb redid the processing of the public reads, applying fastp at Q25 and MiXCR, and retained in-frame beta chains. CDR3 protein duplicates are merged, each entry listing the most common genes and DNA. V and J calls and clone size were set by TCRdb, not the authors. The sample yields about 500,000 distinct CDR3 sequences; about a sixth were counted once. In total, the top ten clones hold 17% of the sample.

The starting material was PBMCs, obtained less than 6 days after the first yellow fever vaccination. The chain employs TRBV14 and TRBJ2-2, and TRBD1 aligns with 8 junction nucleotides. This sequence was found in a young man who received the YFV17D yellow fever vaccine. The CDR3 region has the sequence CASSQQGADTGELFF. The DNA reads as follows: TGTGCCAGCAGCCAGCAGGGGGCGGACACCGGGGAGCTGTTTTTT.